This T cell receptor beta chain was observed in a study of graft-versus-host responses after intestinal transplantation. Trimming took 3 bases from V and 5 from J, leaving 6 bases between them. This CDR3 region has 12 residues. Germline CDR1 and CDR2: MRHNA and SNTAGT. Co-plated with around 200,000 CFSE-labeled responder cells were around 200,000 irradiated, violet-dye-labeled stimulator cells. Only in-frame clones appear in the TCRdb table, and some are missing; sequencing was by immunoSEQ multiplex PCR. The table shows about 21,000 clones, with 33% occurring only once. Points from the study as a whole: Detected in recipient marrow were GvH clones, some of which were first observed in ileum or blood. Allografts carried high graft-versus-host to host-versus-graft clonal ratios in patients having graft-donor T cell macrochimerism.

There are a few counts of this clone. Sequences were derived from alloreactive CD8+ T cells from a mixed lymphocyte reaction culture, sampled before intestinal transplant. As to subset: CFSE-low proliferating T cells sorted from approximately 6-day pre-transplant mixed lymphocyte reaction (GvH or HvG direction). The chain couples TRBV6-4 to TRBJ2-3; D is unresolved. The TCR sequence derives from a human patient who received an intestinal transplant. The CDR3 DNA follows: TGTGCCAGCAGTGATAGTGGAGATACGCAGTATTTT. Translation gives CASSDSGDTQYF.